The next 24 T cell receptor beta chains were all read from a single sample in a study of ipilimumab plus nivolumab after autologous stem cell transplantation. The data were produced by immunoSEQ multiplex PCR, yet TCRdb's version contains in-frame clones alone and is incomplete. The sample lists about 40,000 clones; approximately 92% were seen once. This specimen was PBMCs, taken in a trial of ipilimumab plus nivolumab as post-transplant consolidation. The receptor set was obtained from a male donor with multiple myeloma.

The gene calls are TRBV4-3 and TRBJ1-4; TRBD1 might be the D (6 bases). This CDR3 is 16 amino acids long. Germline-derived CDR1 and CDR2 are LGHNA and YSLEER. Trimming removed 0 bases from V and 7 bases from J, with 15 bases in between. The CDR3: CASSQDFGGAGEKLFF. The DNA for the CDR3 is TGCGCCAGCAGCCAAGATTTTGGGGGCGCAGGTGAAAAACTGTTTTTT.

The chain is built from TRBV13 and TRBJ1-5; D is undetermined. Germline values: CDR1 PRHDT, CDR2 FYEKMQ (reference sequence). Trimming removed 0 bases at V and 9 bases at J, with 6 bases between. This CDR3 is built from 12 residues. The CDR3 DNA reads TGTGCCAGCAGCTTAGGCCGCGCGCCCCAGCATTTT. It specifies CASSLGRAPQHF.

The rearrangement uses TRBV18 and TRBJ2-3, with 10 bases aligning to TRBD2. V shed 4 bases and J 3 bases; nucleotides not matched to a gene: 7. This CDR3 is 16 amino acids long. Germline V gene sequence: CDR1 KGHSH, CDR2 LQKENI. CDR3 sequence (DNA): TGTGCCAGCTCACGTTGGACTAGCGGTTCTACAGATACGCAGTATTTT. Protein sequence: CASSRWTSGSTDTQYF.

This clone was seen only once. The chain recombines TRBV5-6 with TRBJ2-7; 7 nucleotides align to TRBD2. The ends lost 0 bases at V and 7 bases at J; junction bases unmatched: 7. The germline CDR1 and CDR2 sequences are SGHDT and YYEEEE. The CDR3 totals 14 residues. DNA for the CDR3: TGTGCCAGCAGCTTGGGTCTAGCGGAGCGGGAGCAGTACTTC. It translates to CASSLGLAEREQYF.

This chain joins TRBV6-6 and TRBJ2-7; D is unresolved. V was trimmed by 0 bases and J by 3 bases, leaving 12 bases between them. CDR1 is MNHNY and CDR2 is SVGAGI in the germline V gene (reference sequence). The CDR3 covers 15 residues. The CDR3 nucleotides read TGTGCCAGCAGTTACTCGGCCAGCGCTGACTACGAGCAGTACTTC. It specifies CASSYSASADYEQYF.

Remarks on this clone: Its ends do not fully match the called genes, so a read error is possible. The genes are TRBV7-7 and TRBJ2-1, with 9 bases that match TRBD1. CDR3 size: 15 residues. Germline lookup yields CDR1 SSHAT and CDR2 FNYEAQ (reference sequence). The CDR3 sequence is CASSFRTGEANEQFF. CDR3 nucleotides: TGTGCTAGCAGCTTTCGGACAGGGGAGGCCAATGAGCAGTTCTTC.

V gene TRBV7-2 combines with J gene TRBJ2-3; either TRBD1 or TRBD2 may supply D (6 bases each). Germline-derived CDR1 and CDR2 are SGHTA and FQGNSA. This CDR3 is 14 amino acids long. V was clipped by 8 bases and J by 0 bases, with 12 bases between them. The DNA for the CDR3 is TGTGCCAGCCGGTGGGGGGCTAGCACAGATACGCAGTATTTT. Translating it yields CASRWGASTDTQYF.

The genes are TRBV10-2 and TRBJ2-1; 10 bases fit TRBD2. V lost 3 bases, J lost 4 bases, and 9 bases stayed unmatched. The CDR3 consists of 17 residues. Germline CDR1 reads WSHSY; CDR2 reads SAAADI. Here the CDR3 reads CASSETASGGPYNEQFF. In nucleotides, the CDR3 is TGCGCCAGCAGTGAAACGGCTAGCGGGGGACCTTACAATGAGCAGTTCTTC.

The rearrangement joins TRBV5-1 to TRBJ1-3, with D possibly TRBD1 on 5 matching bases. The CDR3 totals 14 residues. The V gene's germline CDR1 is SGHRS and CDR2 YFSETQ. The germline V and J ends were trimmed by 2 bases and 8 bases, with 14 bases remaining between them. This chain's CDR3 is CASSLGQGWDTIYF. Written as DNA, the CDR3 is TGCGCCAGCAGCTTAGGCCAGGGTTGGGACACCATATATTTT.

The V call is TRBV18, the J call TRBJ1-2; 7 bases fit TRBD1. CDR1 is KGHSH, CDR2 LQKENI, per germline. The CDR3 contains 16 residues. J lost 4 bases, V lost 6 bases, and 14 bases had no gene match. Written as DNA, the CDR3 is TGTGCCAGCTCTCCCTCTTGGACAGGTGGCTCCTATGGCTACACCTTC. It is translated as CASSPSWTGGSYGYTF.

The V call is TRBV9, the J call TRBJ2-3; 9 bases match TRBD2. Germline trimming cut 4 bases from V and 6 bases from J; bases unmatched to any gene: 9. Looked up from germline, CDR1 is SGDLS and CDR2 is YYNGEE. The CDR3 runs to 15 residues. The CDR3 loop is CASSSGTSRRDTQYF. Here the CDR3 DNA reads TGTGCCAGCAGCTCTGGGACTAGCCGAAGGGATACGCAGTATTTT. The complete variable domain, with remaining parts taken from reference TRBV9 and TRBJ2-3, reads DSGVTQTPKHLITATGQRVTLRCSPRSGDLSVYWYQQSLDQGLQFLIQYYNGEERAKGNILERFSAQQFPDLHSELNLSSLELGDSALYFCASSSGTSRRDTQYFGPGTRLTVL.

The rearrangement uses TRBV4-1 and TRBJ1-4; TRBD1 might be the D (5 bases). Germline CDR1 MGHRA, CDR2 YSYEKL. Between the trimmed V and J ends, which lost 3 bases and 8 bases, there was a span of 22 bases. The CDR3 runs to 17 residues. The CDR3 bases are TGCGCCAGCAGCCATTTTTTAACGGGACTAAAAGACGAAAAACTGTTTTTT. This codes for CASSHFLTGLKDEKLFF.

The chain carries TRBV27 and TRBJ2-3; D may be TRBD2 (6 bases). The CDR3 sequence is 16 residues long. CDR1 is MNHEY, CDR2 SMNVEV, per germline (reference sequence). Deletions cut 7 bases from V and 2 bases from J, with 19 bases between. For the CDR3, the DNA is TGTGCCAGCACCTCCCTGGAGGGCGGTTTCACAGATACGCAGTATTTT. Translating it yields CASTSLEGGFTDTQYF.

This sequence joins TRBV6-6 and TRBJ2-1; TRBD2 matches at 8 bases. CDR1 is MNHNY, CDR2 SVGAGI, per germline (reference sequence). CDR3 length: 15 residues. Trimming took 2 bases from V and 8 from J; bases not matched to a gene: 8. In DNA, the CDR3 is TGTGCCAGCAGTTACGGAGTCGGGGGGGGCGATGAGCAGTTCTTC. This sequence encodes CASSYGVGGGDEQFF.

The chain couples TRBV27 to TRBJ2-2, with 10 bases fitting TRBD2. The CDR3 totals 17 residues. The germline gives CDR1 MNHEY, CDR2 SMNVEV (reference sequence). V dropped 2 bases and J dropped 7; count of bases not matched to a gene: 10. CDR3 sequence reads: CASSLIYSSGRGGELFF. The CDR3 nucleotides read TGTGCCAGCAGTTTAATCTATTCTAGCGGGAGAGGCGGGGAGCTGTTTTTT.

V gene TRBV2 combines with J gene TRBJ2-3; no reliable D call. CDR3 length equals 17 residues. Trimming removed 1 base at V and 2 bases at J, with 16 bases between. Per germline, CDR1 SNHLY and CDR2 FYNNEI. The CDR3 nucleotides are TGTGCCAGCAGTGAAGGGCGAACTAACGGTAACACAGATACGCAGTATTTT. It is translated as CASSEGRTNGNTDTQYF.

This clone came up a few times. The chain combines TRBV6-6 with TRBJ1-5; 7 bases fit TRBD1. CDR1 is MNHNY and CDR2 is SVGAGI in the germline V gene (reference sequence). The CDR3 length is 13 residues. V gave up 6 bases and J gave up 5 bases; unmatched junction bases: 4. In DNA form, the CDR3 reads TGTGCCAGCAGCCCGGGACAGTATCAGCCCCAGCATTTT. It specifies CASSPGQYQPQHF.

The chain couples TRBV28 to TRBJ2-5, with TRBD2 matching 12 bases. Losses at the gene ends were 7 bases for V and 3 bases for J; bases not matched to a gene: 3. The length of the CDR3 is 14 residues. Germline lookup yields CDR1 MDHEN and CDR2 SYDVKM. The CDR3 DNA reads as TGTGCCAGCACCCTAGCGGGGGGGGAAGAGACCCAGTACTTC. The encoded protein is CASTLAGGEETQYF.

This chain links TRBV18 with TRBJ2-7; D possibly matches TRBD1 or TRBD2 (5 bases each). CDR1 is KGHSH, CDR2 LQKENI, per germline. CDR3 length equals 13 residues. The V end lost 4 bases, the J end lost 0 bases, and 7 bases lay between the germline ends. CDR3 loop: CASSLGPSYEQYF. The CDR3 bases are TGTGCCAGCTCACTGGGACCCTCCTACGAGCAGTACTTC. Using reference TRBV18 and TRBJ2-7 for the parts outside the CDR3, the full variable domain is NAGVMQNPRHLVRRRGQEARLRCSPMKGHSHVYWYRQLPEEGLKFMVYLQKENIIDESGMPKERFSAEFPKEGPSILRIQQVVRGDSAAYFCASSLGPSYEQYFGPGTRLTVT.

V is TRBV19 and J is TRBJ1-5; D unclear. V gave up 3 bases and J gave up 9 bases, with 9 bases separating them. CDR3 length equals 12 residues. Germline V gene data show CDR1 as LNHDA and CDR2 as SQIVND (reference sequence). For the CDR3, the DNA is TGTGCCAGTAGTATCCTATTCGGGCCCCAGCATTTT. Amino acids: CASSILFGPQHF.

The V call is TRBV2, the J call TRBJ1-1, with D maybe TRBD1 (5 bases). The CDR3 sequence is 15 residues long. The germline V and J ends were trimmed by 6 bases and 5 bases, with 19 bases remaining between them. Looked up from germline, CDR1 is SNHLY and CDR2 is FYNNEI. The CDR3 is CASSRGIGEGTEAFF. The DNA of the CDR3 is TGTGCCAGCAGCCGTGGTATAGGGGAGGGAACTGAAGCTTTCTTT.

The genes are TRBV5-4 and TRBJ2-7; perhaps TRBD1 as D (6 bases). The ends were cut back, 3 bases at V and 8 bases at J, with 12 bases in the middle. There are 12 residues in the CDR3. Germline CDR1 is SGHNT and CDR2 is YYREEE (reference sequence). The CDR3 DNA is TGTGCCAGCAGCTCTTACAGGGAGCAGCAGTACTTC. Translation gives CASSSYREQQYF.

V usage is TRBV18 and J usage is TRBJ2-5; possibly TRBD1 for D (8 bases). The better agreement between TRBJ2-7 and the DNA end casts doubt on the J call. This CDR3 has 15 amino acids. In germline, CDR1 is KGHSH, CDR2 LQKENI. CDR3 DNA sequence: TGTGCCAGCTCGGGGGGGACAGGAACTTTTATCGAGCAGTACTTC. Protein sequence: CASSGGTGTFIEQYF.

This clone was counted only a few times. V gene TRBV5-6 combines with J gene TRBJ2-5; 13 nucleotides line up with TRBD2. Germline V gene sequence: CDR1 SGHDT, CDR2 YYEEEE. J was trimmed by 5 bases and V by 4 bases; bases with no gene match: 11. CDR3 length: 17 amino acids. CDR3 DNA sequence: TGTGCCAGCAGCCCACTTCGGACTAGCGGGGGTCGTGAGACCCAGTACTTC. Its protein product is CASSPLRTSGGRETQYF.